One and the same sample provided the 10 T cell receptor beta chains below, sequenced in a study of blood T cell repertoires in COVID-19. The method was immunoSEQ multiplex PCR; TCRdb's version includes in-frame clones alone and lacks a portion of them. The data show under 450,000 clones, over 75% seen once. Sequenced: PBMCs or T cells enriched from blood (not recorded which). The receptors originated from a man aged 25 to 45 who had recovered from COVID-19.

This rearrangement joins TRBV20-1 to TRBJ1-5; tentatively, D is TRBD1 (6 bases). The CDR3 is 16 amino acids. CDR1 DFQATT and CDR2 SNEGSKA come from the germline V gene (reference sequence). The V and J ends lost 3 bases and 2 bases respectively, with 17 bases between them. The DNA of the CDR3 is TGCAGTGCTAGTTACAGGGTAGGTTCGGGCAATCAGCCCCAGCATTTT. This gives the protein CSASYRVGSGNQPQHF.

V gene TRBV11-2 combines with J gene TRBJ1-4; 7 nucleotides agree with TRBD1. Germline assignment: CDR1 SGHAT and CDR2 FQNNGV. V was pared by 5 bases and J by 5 bases, with 2 bases of the junction left unmatched. The CDR3 contains 13 residues. The DNA of the CDR3 is TGTGCCAGCAGCCCAGGGGGAAATGAAAAACTGTTTTTT. Translated: CASSPGGNEKLFF.

This clone came up a few times. The V call is TRBV5-1, the J call TRBJ1-1, with TRBD1 matching over 8 bases. V lost 5 bases and J lost 6; bases outside the gene matches: 9. Germline CDR1 SGHRS, CDR2 YFSETQ. The length of the CDR3 is 14 residues. The CDR3 reads CASSSQDRGAEAFF. Written as DNA, the CDR3 is TGCGCCAGCAGTTCACAAGACAGGGGTGCTGAAGCTTTCTTT.

The V and J genes are TRBV30 and TRBJ1-1, with 8 bases that match TRBD1. The CDR3 is made up of 12 amino acids. Germline V gene lookup returns CDR1 GTSNPN and CDR2 SVGIG (reference sequence). V lost 2 bases to trimming and J lost 11 bases; unmatched junction nucleotides: 7. CDR3 region: CAWSPQGADAFF. CDR3 coding DNA: TGTGCCTGGAGTCCTCAGGGGGCGGATGCTTTCTTT.

The chain joins TRBV7-3 to TRBJ1-2, with TRBD1 identical over 8 bases. Germline V lookup: CDR1 SGHTA, CDR2 FQGTGA. The V and J ends lost 4 bases and 2 bases, in that order; junction bases with no gene match: 9. This CDR3 is built from 16 residues. CDR3 in DNA: TGTGCCAGCAGCTCCGGACAGGGCGGTGGCAACTATGGCTACACCTTC. Translation gives CASSSGQGGGNYGYTF.

The chain employs TRBV6-2 or TRBV6-3 and TRBJ1-6, with D uncertain. CDR1 MNHEY and CDR2 SVGEGT come from the germline V gene. The CDR3 is 15 residues long. Trimming left V 3 bases short and J 6 bases short, with 12 bases between. DNA for the CDR3: TGTGCCAGCAGTTATCGCCGGGATGCTAATTCACCCCTCCACTTT. Translated, it gives CASSYRRDANSPLHF.

V and J are TRBV30 and TRBJ1-3; D call uncertain. Trimming removed 5 bases at V and 9 bases at J, with 14 bases between. The CDR3 length is 12 residues. Germline V gene sequence: CDR1 GTSNPN, CDR2 SVGIG (reference sequence). This CDR3 is CAWQAMGSTIYF. CDR3 nucleotide sequence: TGTGCCTGGCAGGCGATGGGGAGCACCATATATTTT. The full variable domain, rest sourced from reference TRBV30 and TRBJ1-3, is SQTIHQWPATLVQPVGSPLSLECTVEGTSNPNLYWYRQAAGRGLQLLFYSVGIGQISSEVPQNLSASRPQDRQFILSSKKLLLSDSGFYLCAWQAMGSTIYFGEGSWLTVV.

The chain carries TRBV19 and TRBJ1-3, with TRBD1 identical over 8 bases. The CDR3 has 15 amino acids. Germline V gene lookup returns CDR1 LNHDA and CDR2 SQIVND (reference sequence). V was clipped by 4 bases and J by 0 bases; unmatched bases: 2. The CDR3 sequence: CASSRDRPSGNTIYF. The CDR3 region has the DNA TGTGCCAGTAGTAGGGACAGGCCCTCTGGAAACACCATATATTTT.

The chain recombines TRBV3-1 (or the pseudogene TRBV3-2) with TRBJ1-2, with 8 bases identical to TRBD1. This CDR3 comprises 16 residues. Germline CDR1 reads LGHDT; CDR2 reads YNNKEL (reference sequence). The V gene end was trimmed by 3 bases and the J gene end by 5 bases; junction bases not matched to a gene: 11. DNA for the CDR3: TGTGCCAGCAGCCATCACAACAGGGGGAACTTTTATGGCTACACCTTC. It codes for CASSHHNRGNFYGYTF.

The chain combines TRBV5-1 with TRBJ2-3, with TRBD1 matching over 10 bases. Per the germline V gene, CDR1 is SGHRS and CDR2 is YFSETQ. Trimming cost V 4 bases and J 4 bases; bases outside gene matches: 6. The CDR3 is made up of 15 amino acids. The CDR3 loop reads CASSSDRGPSDTQYF. In nucleotides, the CDR3 is TGCGCCAGCAGCAGTGACAGGGGGCCTTCAGATACGCAGTATTTT.